The present entry profiles one TCR beta chain with its context. These data are taken from a study of blood T cell repertoires in COVID-19. Study summary: T cells, B-cell-depleted T cells, or PBMCs provided the cDNA or gDNA that served as material.

V lost 1 base to trimming and J lost 7 bases; unmatched junction nucleotides: 4. The CDR3 sequence is 15 residues long. The germline CDR1 and CDR2 sequences are MGHRA and YSYEKL. Data came from immunoSEQ multiplex PCR; TCRdb stores just in-frame clones and leaves some out. Here the sample spans about 130,000 clones, approximately 88% being singletons. The sample was peripheral blood. The V and J genes are TRBV4-1 and TRBJ2-1, with TRBD2 identical over 10 bases. This receptor was taken from a man in his fifties with acute or convalescent COVID-19. CDR3 bases: TGCGCCAGCAGCCAAGCACTAGCGGGATGGAATGAGCAGTTCTTC. As protein: CASSQALAGWNEQFF.